The table lists the clone carrying this T cell receptor beta chain with many counts. Its target is not known. CDR1 SGHDN and CDR2 FVKESK come from the germline V gene. The V gene lost 7 bases and the J gene lost 0 bases, with 13 bases spanning the gap. This CDR3 is 14 amino acids long. Using RNA transcripts as the source, TCR beta CDR3 regions were amplified. A first-round RT-PCR of the TCR CDR3 used the HTBI primer set. Using its own MiXCR run on the multiplex PCR reads, TCRdb lists one record per CDR3 protein. The table lists about 580,000 distinct CDR3 sequences, 46% of them singletons, with around 8% in the top ten. This specimen belongs to a study of T cells in Graves' hyperthyroidism and ophthalmopathy. Study outcomes and limitations: The model anticipated ophthalmopathy a median about six months pre-onset. Using 13 V-J features, a model discriminated ophthalmopathy from stable hyperthyroidism. Appearing also in blood were most of the thyroid clonotypes expanded above 0.001.

The sequencing sample was made of peripheral blood or thyroid tissue (not recorded which). The chain carries TRBV14 and TRBJ2-7; D possibly corresponds to TRBD2 (5 bases). The clonotype comes from a woman aged 18-29 years with Graves' hyperthyroidism. Here the CDR3 reads CASKLSGNSYEQYF. The CDR3 region has the DNA TGTGCCAGCAAGTTATCGGGGAACTCCTACGAGCAGTACTTC.